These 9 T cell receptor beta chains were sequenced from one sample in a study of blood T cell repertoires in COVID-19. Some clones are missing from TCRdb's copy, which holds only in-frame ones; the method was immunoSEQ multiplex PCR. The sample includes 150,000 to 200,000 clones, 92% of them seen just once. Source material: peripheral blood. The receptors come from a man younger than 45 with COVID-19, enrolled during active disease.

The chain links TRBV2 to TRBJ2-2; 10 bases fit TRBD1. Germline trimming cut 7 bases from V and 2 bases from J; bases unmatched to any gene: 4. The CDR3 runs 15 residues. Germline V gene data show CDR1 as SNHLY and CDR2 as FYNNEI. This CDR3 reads CASTRQGANTGELFF. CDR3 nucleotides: TGTGCCAGCACAAGACAGGGGGCCAACACCGGGGAGCTGTTTTTT. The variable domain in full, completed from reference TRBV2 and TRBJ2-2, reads EPEVTQTPSHQVTQMGQEVILRCVPISNHLYFYWYRQILGQKVEFLVSFYNNEISEKSEIFDDQFSVERPDGSNFTLKIRSTKLEDSAMYFCASTRQGANTGELFFGEGSRLTVL.

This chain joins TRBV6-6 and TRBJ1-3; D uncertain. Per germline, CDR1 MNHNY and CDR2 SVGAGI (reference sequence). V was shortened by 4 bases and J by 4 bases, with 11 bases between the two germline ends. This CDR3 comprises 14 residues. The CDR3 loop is CASSSWTTGNTIYF. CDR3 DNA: TGTGCCAGCAGTTCCTGGACTACCGGAAACACCATATATTTT.

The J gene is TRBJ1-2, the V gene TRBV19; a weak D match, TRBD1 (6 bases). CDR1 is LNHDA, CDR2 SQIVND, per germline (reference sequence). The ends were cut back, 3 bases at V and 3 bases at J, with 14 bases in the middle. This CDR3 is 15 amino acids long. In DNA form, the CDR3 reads TGTGCCAGTAGTATCCAAGGGGGTATGGACTATGGCTACACCTTC. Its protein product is CASSIQGGMDYGYTF.

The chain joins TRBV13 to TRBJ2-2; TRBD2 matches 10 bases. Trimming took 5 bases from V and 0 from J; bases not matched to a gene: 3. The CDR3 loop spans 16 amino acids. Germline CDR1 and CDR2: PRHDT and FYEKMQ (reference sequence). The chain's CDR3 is CASSPGLAANTGELFF. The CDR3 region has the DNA TGTGCCAGCAGCCCAGGACTAGCGGCGAACACCGGGGAGCTGTTTTTT.

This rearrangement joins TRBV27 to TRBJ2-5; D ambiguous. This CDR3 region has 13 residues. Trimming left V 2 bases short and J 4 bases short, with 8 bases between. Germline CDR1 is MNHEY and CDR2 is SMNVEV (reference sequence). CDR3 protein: CASSLPNRETQYF. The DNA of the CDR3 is TGTGCCAGCAGTTTACCCAACAGAGAGACCCAGTACTTC.

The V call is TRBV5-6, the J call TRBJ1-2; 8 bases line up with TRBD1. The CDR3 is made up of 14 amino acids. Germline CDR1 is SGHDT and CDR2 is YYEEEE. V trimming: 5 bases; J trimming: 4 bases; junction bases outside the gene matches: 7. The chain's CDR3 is CASRTGTGVYGYTF. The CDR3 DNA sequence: TGTGCCAGCAGAACCGGGACAGGAGTCTATGGCTACACCTTC.

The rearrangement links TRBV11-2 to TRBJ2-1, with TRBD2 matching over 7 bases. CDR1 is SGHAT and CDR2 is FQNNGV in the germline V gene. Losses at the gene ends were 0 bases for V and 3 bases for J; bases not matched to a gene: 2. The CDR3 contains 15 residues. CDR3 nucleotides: TGTGCCAGCAGCTTAGAAAGCGGGAACTACAATGAGCAGTTCTTC. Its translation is CASSLESGNYNEQFF.

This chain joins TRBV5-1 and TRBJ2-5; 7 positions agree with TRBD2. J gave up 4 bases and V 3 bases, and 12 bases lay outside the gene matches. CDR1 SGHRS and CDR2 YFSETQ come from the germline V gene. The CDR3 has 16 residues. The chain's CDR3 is CASSSTPGREGETQYF. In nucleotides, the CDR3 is TGCGCCAGCAGCTCCACCCCGGGGAGGGAGGGAGAGACCCAGTACTTC.

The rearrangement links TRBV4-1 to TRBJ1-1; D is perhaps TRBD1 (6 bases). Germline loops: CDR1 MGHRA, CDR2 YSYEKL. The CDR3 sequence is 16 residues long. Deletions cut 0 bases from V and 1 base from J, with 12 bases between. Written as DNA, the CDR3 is TGCGCCAGCAGCCAAGAATCAAGGGGGAGGAACACTGAAGCTTTCTTT. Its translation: CASSQESRGRNTEAFF.